The clone carrying this T cell receptor beta chain was recorded at least ten times. Its antigen is unknown. This record belongs to a study of T cells after yellow fever vaccination. Study-wide findings and caveats: FACS-sorted repertoires could contain abundant clonotypes contaminating from the bulk population. At 95% to 98% for CD4 and approximately 88% for CD8, most primary-vaccination clones showed up again after the booster.

TCRdb called the 5' RACE reads again in MiXCR, with one record for every CDR3 protein. The table includes about 400,000 distinct CDR3 sequences, 6.2% detected once. CDR3 length: 13 amino acids. Looked up from germline, CDR1 is DFQATT and CDR2 is SNEGSKA (reference sequence). V was clipped by 3 bases and J by 4 bases; unmatched bases: 2. The TCR was taken from a man aged 25-45 years who received the YFV17D yellow fever vaccine. V gene TRBV20-1 combines with J gene TRBJ2-1; 8 nucleotides line up with TRBD2. This material consisted of PBMCs, taken 5 days after the yellow fever booster vaccination. The CDR3 reads CSASGREYNEQFF. Written as DNA, the CDR3 is TGCAGTGCTAGCGGGAGGGAATACAATGAGCAGTTCTTC.